The 2 T cell receptor beta chains presented below share a single source sample, sequenced in a study of shared clonotypes between healthy human individuals. Here immunoSEQ multiplex PCR was the method, and the copy in TCRdb shows in-frame clones only, minus some. Among some 2,000,000 clones, about 94% were seen once, and the ten largest hold 0.85% to 1.3%. The naive CD8 subset, CD45RO-negative cells positively selected for CCR7, excluded terminally differentiated effector memory CD45RA+ cells. Material for sequencing was naive CD8+ T cells sorted from blood. The receptors come from a man between 18 and 29 years old in good health.

The chain uses TRBV13 and TRBJ2-5; D might be TRBD2 (5 bases). The V gene's germline CDR1 is PRHDT and CDR2 FYEKMQ (reference sequence). The CDR3 is 14 residues long. With 5 bases removed from V and 9 bases from J, the gap between germline ends came to 19 bases. CDR3: CASSEGSGVSSQYF. CDR3 nucleotide sequence: TGTGCCAGCAGCGAGGGCTCCGGGGTATCGTCCCAGTACTTC. Full variable domain (rest looked up from reference TRBV13 and TRBJ2-5): AAGVIQSPRHLIKEKRETATLKCYPIPRHDTVYWYQQGPGQDPQFLISFYEKMQSDKGSIPDRFSAQQFSDYHSELNMSSLELGDSALYFCASSEGSGVSSQYFGPGTRLLVL.

V usage is TRBV7-2 and J usage is TRBJ2-1; D ambiguous. Germline V gene data show CDR1 as SGHTA and CDR2 as FQGNSA. CDR3 length equals 14 residues. The germline V and J ends were trimmed by 4 bases and 8 bases, with 15 bases remaining between them. The CDR3 protein is CASSYPWQRDEQFF. CDR3 nucleotides: TGTGCCAGCAGCTACCCGTGGCAGAGAGATGAGCAGTTCTTC. The complete variable domain, with remaining parts taken from reference TRBV7-2 and TRBJ2-1, reads GAGVSQSPSNKVTEKGKDVELRCDPISGHTALYWYRQSLGQGLEFLIYFQGNSAPDKSGLPSDRFSAERTGGSVSTLTIQRTQQEDSAVYLCASSYPWQRDEQFFGPGTRLTVL.